The 5 T cell receptor beta chains presented below share a single source sample, sequenced in a study of post-analysis software for immune sequencing data. Overall study findings and caveats: In patients, about five TRBV segments were more frequent than in controls, with TRBV5-6, TRBV5-1 and TRBV20-1 among them.

No antigens are known for them. Prepared TCR beta cDNA libraries contained unique molecular identifiers. TCRdb reprocessed the PCR reads via MiXCR and lists one record per CDR3 protein. The sample records hundreds of thousands of distinct CDR3 sequences, 55% to 70% being singletons. Material: blood. The receptors originated from a girl aged 2-10 years with multiple sclerosis.

The V gene is TRBV29-1, the J gene TRBJ2-7; D may match TRBD1 or TRBD2 (6 bases each). The J call may be in error: the DNA end matches TRBJ2-5 better. CDR1 is SQVTM, CDR2 ANQGSEA, per germline. CDR3 size: 13 residues. Here the CDR3 reads CSFPGRGEETQYF. Written as DNA, the CDR3 is TGCAGCTTCCCAGGAAGGGGGGAAGAGACCCAGTACTTC.

The J gene is TRBJ2-1, the V gene TRBV27; D tentatively reads TRBD1 or TRBD2 (5 bases each). This CDR3 contains 15 residues. CDR1 and CDR2 (germline): MNHEY, SMNVEV (reference sequence). V shed 8 bases and J shed 4 bases, with 18 bases lying between them. The CDR3 DNA sequence: TGTGCCAGCCAACTTAGCGCAGGGTCATACAATGAGCAGTTCTTC. Protein product: CASQLSAGSYNEQFF.

This clonotype was seen many times. V is TRBV7-3 and J is TRBJ2-7; no reliable D call. The CDR3 runs to 11 residues. V lost 2 bases, J lost 5 bases, and 4 bases lay in between. Germline CDR1 reads SGHTA; CDR2 reads FQGTGA. Here the CDR3 DNA reads TGTGCCAGCAGCTTACGTCACGAGCAGTACTTC. Translation gives CASSLRHEQYF.

This clonotype appeared a single time. V and J are TRBV12-3 or TRBV12-4 and TRBJ1-4; D might be TRBD1 (5 bases). V was clipped by 6 bases and J by 1 base, with 12 bases between them. The CDR3 covers 15 residues. CDR3 nucleotides: TGTGCCAGCAGAACCCCAGGGTTAACTAATGAAAAACTGTTTTTT. Translation: CASRTPGLTNEKLFF.

The J gene is TRBJ1-2, the V gene TRBV7-2; maybe TRBD1 (5 bases). The ends were cut back, 1 base at V and 8 bases at J, with 17 bases in the middle. Germline values: CDR1 SGHTA, CDR2 FQGNSA. CDR3 length: 15 residues. The CDR3 reads CASSLGEGSRGGYTF. CDR3 DNA sequence: TGTGCCAGCAGCTTAGGGGAGGGTTCGAGGGGAGGCTACACCTTC. Based on the CDR3 plus reference TRBV7-2 and TRBJ1-2, the full variable domain is GAGVSQSPSNKVTEKGKDVELRCDPISGHTALYWYRQSLGQGLEFLIYFQGNSAPDKSGLPSDRFSAERTGGSVSTLTIQRTQQEDSAVYLCASSLGEGSRGGYTFGSGTRLTVV.